The 26 T cell receptor beta chains listed next were all sequenced from one sample in a study of T cell repertoires in cytomegalovirus infection. A single record per CDR3 protein comes from TCRdb applying MiXCR to the reads. The table has about 85,000 distinct CDR3 sequences, approximately 45% seen once. Their cognate antigens are unknown. Sequenced here: CD8+ T cells from cultured PBMCs, sampled from culture after CMV antigen stimulation. The receptors were sampled from a human donor in good health (CMV status not recorded). Some clones in this sample may be carry-over from other donors' samples.

This clonotype has a single count. The chain links TRBV29-1 to TRBJ2-5, with D possibly being TRBD1 (5 bases). Trimming pared 4 bases from V and 2 bases from J, leaving 17 bases between. Germline V gene lookup returns CDR1 SQVTM and CDR2 ANQGSEA. The CDR3 is 15 residues long. The CDR3 is CSVVAQGIGQETQYF. The CDR3 region has the DNA TGCAGCGTTGTGGCCCAGGGAATTGGGCAAGAGACCCAGTACTTC.

This chain uses TRBV7-9 with TRBJ2-1; TRBD1 matches at 7 bases. V lost 1 base and J lost 4; bases outside the gene matches: 4. Germline V gene lookup returns CDR1 SEHNR and CDR2 FQNEAQ (reference sequence). The CDR3 totals 15 residues. The CDR3 loop reads CASSLGGGRYNEQFF. The DNA of the CDR3 is TGTGCCAGCAGCTTAGGAGGGGGCAGGTACAATGAGCAGTTCTTC.

This clonotype was seen only a few times. The chain combines TRBV7-9 with TRBJ2-1; 7 positions match TRBD1. The germline V gene encodes CDR1 SEHNR and CDR2 FQNEAQ (reference sequence). This CDR3 is built from 16 residues. Unmatched junction bases numbered 12, after V lost 5 bases and J lost 5 bases. The CDR3: CASSLYPLGTDNEQFF. CDR3 DNA: TGTGCCAGCAGCCTGTACCCGTTAGGGACAGACAATGAGCAGTTCTTC.

This clonotype was counted only a few times. The chain combines TRBV19 with TRBJ1-2; D might be TRBD1 (5 bases). This CDR3 contains 14 residues. From germline, CDR1 is LNHDA and CDR2 SQIVND (reference sequence). With 6 bases removed from V and 5 bases from J, the gap between germline ends came to 16 bases. CDR3 sequence reads: CASRTGTLFYGYTF. CDR3 DNA: TGTGCCAGTAGGACCGGGACGCTGTTTTATGGCTACACCTTC.

In its sample, this clonotype was seen a few times. The chain uses TRBV7-3 and TRBJ2-3; the D call may be TRBD1 or TRBD2 (5 bases each). The germline CDR1 and CDR2 sequences are SGHTA and FQGTGA. Between the trimmed V and J ends, which lost 5 bases and 3 bases, there was a span of 12 bases. The CDR3 consists of 14 residues. CDR3 in DNA: TGTGCCAGCAGCCTCTGGGGGAAGACAGATACGCAGTATTTT. As protein: CASSLWGKTDTQYF.

This clonotype has a count of ten or more. The CDR3 coding sequence is TGTGCCAGCAGCTCGGGACAGGGACAAGAGACCCAGTACTTC. It is translated as CASSSGQGQETQYF. The chain joins TRBV7-2 to TRBJ2-5; TRBD1 aligns across 9 bases. The CDR3 sequence is 14 residues long. V was clipped by 4 bases and J by 2 bases; unmatched bases: 2. CDR1 is SGHTA and CDR2 is FQGNSA in the germline V gene.

This clonotype was observed a few times. This chain connects TRBV19 to TRBJ1-5; D unresolved. Germline V CDR1 and CDR2: LNHDA, SQIVND (reference sequence). Trimming took off 3 bases at V and 6 bases at J, with 15 bases between the two ends. The CDR3 extends over 15 amino acids. The CDR3 DNA sequence: TGTGCCAGTAGTATCCGGTGGCGGGGTAGTCAGCCCCAGCATTTT. Amino acid sequence: CASSIRWRGSQPQHF.

A note on this clonotype: One end of the junction varies from germline; a read error may be responsible. The rearrangement links TRBV7-9 to TRBJ2-2; tentatively, D is TRBD2 (5 bases). The V gene's germline CDR1 is SEHNR and CDR2 FQNEAQ (reference sequence). CDR3 length: 15 residues. The CDR3 spells CASSLAPGNTGELVF. The DNA of the CDR3 is TGTGCCAGCAGCTTAGCGCCCGGGAACACCGGGGAGCTGGTTTTT. Full variable domain (rest looked up from reference TRBV7-9 and TRBJ2-2): DTGVSQNPRHKITKRGQNVTFRCDPISEHNRLYWYRQTLGQGPEFLTYFQNEAQLEKSRLLSDRFSAERPKGSFSTLEIQRTEQGDSAMYLCASSLAPGNTGELVFGEGSRLTVL.

The V gene is TRBV5-1, the J gene TRBJ2-3; D gene ambiguous. CDR1 is SGHRS and CDR2 is YFSETQ in the germline V gene. The germline V and J ends were trimmed by 1 base and 2 bases, with 2 bases remaining between them. The CDR3 spans 12 residues. The CDR3 spells CASSLHTDTQYF. The CDR3 nucleotides read TGCGCCAGCAGCTTGCACACAGATACGCAGTATTTT.

The chain couples TRBV6-6 to TRBJ1-5; TRBD1 agrees at 7 bases. Germline V gene data show CDR1 as MNHNY and CDR2 as SVGAGI (reference sequence). CDR3 length: 14 residues. J gave up 4 bases and V 6 bases, and 6 bases lay outside the gene matches. CDR3 DNA: TGTGCCAGCAGCATACCACAGGGGAATCAGCCCCAGCATTTT. Its protein product is CASSIPQGNQPQHF.

The V gene is TRBV12-3 or TRBV12-4, the J gene TRBJ2-2; D may be TRBD1 (5 bases). V gave up 5 bases and J gave up 6 bases, with 13 bases separating them. CDR3 length: 14 residues. The CDR3 region has the DNA TGTGCCAGCAGTATCAACAGGTCCCCCGGGGAGCTGTTTTTT. It specifies CASSINRSPGELFF.

The rearrangement uses TRBV28 and TRBJ2-1, with TRBD2 as a possible D gene (6 bases). Germline V CDR1 and CDR2: MDHEN, SYDVKM. The CDR3 length is 16 residues. V lost 6 bases and J 5 bases, leaving 20 bases between the germline ends. The CDR3 coding sequence is TGTGCCAGCAGCAGGCTTGACGGGAGCGACAACAATGAGCAGTTCTTC. The encoded protein is CASSRLDGSDNNEQFF.

DNA of the CDR3: TGTGCCACCAGTGATCCGGGACAGGGGATCGATGAGCAGTTCTTC. Translation gives CATSDPGQGIDEQFF. The V gene is TRBV24-1, the J gene TRBJ2-1, with 10 bases lining up with TRBD1. The trim removed 3 bases at V and 8 bases at J, leaving 6 bases unmatched. Germline lookup yields CDR1 KGHDR and CDR2 SFDVKD. The CDR3 is 15 residues long.

This clonotype was seen more than once but under ten times. The chain carries TRBV27 and TRBJ2-2; perhaps TRBD2 as D (5 bases). Germline-derived CDR1 and CDR2 are MNHEY and SMNVEV (reference sequence). The V and J ends lost 3 bases and 4 bases respectively, with 9 bases between them. The CDR3 covers 14 residues. CDR3 sequence: CASSLGVGTGELFF. The CDR3 coding sequence is TGTGCCAGCAGTTTGGGAGTCGGCACCGGGGAGCTGTTTTTT.

This clonotype was counted between two and nine times. V usage is TRBV4-1 and J usage is TRBJ1-6, with a weak D call TRBD1 (5 bases). The CDR3 has 17 residues. Germline V gene sequence: CDR1 MGHRA, CDR2 YSYEKL. The V and J ends lost 3 bases and 2 bases respectively, with 14 bases between them. DNA for the CDR3: TGCGCCAGCAGCCAGGTTCCCTCGGGGGCCTATAATTCACCCCTCCACTTT. Its protein is CASSQVPSGAYNSPLHF.

The V gene is TRBV7-9, the J gene TRBJ2-5; 10 positions match TRBD1. From germline, CDR1 is SEHNR and CDR2 FQNEAQ (reference sequence). CDR3 length equals 15 residues. The V segment lost 5 bases and the J segment 5 bases; nucleotides outside the gene matches: 8. This CDR3 is CASSPRTGGPETQYF. The CDR3 coding sequence is TGTGCCAGCAGCCCCCGGACAGGGGGTCCGGAGACCCAGTACTTC. The variable domain in full, with the rest retrieved from reference TRBV7-9 and TRBJ2-5, is DTGVSQNPRHKITKRGQNVTFRCDPISEHNRLYWYRQTLGQGPEFLTYFQNEAQLEKSRLLSDRFSAERPKGSFSTLEIQRTEQGDSAMYLCASSPRTGGPETQYFGPGTRLLVL.

CDR3 residues: CASSYTDPRGTQYF. The CDR3 DNA sequence: TGTGCCAGCAGTTACACGGACCCGAGGGGGACCCAGTACTTC. The chain combines TRBV6-2 or TRBV6-3 with TRBJ2-5; D is tentatively TRBD1 or TRBD2 (5 bases each). Germline V gives CDR1 MNHEY, CDR2 SVGEGT. V was shortened by 2 bases and J by 7 bases, with 14 bases between the two germline ends. CDR3 size: 14 residues.

This clonotype has just a few counts. The chain recombines TRBV11-2 with TRBJ2-3, with TRBD2 matching over 8 bases. In germline, CDR1 is SGHAT, CDR2 FQNNGV. Trimming cost V 5 bases and J 3 bases; bases outside gene matches: 13. The CDR3 covers 17 residues. The CDR3, as DNA: TGTGCCAGCAGCCTCCTCCCAGGGAGCGGGAGTACAGATACGCAGTATTTT. It yields the protein CASSLLPGSGSTDTQYF.

The CDR3 DNA reads as TGTGCCAGCAGTGGACCCCCCCAGGAGGGCGGGAGAGGCAATGAGCAGTTCTTC. This encodes CASSGPPQEGGRGNEQFF. The rearrangement joins TRBV25-1 to TRBJ2-1, with TRBD2 matching 7 bases. The trim removed 4 bases at V and 6 bases at J, leaving 18 bases unmatched. The V gene's germline CDR1 is MGHDK and CDR2 SYGVNS. The CDR3 is 18 amino acids.

This clonotype appeared a few times. The CDR3 protein is CASSQGGLVPLAKNIQYF. The CDR3 DNA is TGCGCCAGCAGCCAAGGGGGACTAGTCCCACTAGCCAAAAACATTCAGTACTTC. The genes are TRBV4-1 and TRBJ2-4; 8 positions agree with TRBD2. J lost 0 bases, V lost 1 base, and 8 bases had no gene match. This CDR3 is built from 18 residues. Germline V gives CDR1 MGHRA, CDR2 YSYEKL.

The V call is TRBV19, the J call TRBJ2-6; no firm D call. The CDR3 length is 15 residues. The germline V and J ends were trimmed by 3 bases and 2 bases, with 8 bases remaining between them. Per germline, CDR1 LNHDA and CDR2 SQIVND (reference sequence). This CDR3 is CASSMTPPGANVLTF. In DNA, the CDR3 is TGTGCCAGTAGTATGACCCCTCCTGGGGCCAACGTCCTGACTTTC. Using reference TRBV19 and TRBJ2-6 for the parts outside the CDR3, the full variable domain is DGGITQSPKYLFRKEGQNVTLSCEQNLNHDAMYWYRQDPGQGLRLIYYSQIVNDFQKGDIAEGYSVSREKKESFPLTVTSAQKNPTAFYLCASSMTPPGANVLTFGAGSRLTVL.

This clonotype appeared a few times. The chain links TRBV7-2 to TRBJ2-5, with D unclear. This CDR3 has 14 amino acids. In germline, CDR1 is SGHTA, CDR2 FQGNSA. With 1 base removed from V and 5 bases from J, the gap between germline ends came to 11 bases. The CDR3 loop reads CASSLVLRPETQYF. Here the CDR3 DNA reads TGTGCCAGCAGCTTAGTACTACGTCCTGAGACCCAGTACTTC.

This clonotype turned up a few times. The chain combines TRBV27 with TRBJ1-1; 9 bases are shared with TRBD1. Germline-derived CDR1 and CDR2 are MNHEY and SMNVEV (reference sequence). V dropped 0 bases and J dropped 3; count of bases not matched to a gene: 2. The CDR3 is 15 amino acids. CDR3 bases: TGTGCCAGCAGTTTATCGGGACAGGGATACACTGAAGCTTTCTTT. Translation gives CASSLSGQGYTEAFF.

This rearrangement joins TRBV27 to TRBJ2-2; D is undetermined. V gave up 3 bases and J gave up 3 bases, with 8 bases separating them. Per the germline V gene, CDR1 is MNHEY and CDR2 is SMNVEV (reference sequence). The CDR3 sequence is 14 residues long. The CDR3 reads CASSFLGYTGELFF. The CDR3 coding sequence is TGTGCCAGCAGTTTTCTGGGTTACACCGGGGAGCTGTTTTTT.

This chain connects TRBV4-2 to TRBJ2-7; 10 bases match TRBD2. The CDR3 consists of 15 residues. The ends lost 5 bases at V and 5 bases at J; junction bases unmatched: 9. CDR1 and CDR2 (germline): LGHNA, YNFKEQ. The CDR3 is CASSSTGTSAHEQYF. In DNA, the CDR3 is TGTGCCAGCAGCTCGACCGGGACTAGCGCCCACGAGCAGTACTTC.

The V gene is TRBV7-9, the J gene TRBJ2-3, with TRBD2 matching over 15 bases. The CDR3 length is 17 residues. The V segment lost 4 bases and the J segment 2 bases; nucleotides outside the gene matches: 4. CDR1 SEHNR and CDR2 FQNEAQ come from the germline V gene (reference sequence). CDR3 nucleotides: TGTGCCAGCAGCTCGGGGACTAGCGGGAGGTCCACAGATACGCAGTATTTT. Translation: CASSSGTSGRSTDTQYF.